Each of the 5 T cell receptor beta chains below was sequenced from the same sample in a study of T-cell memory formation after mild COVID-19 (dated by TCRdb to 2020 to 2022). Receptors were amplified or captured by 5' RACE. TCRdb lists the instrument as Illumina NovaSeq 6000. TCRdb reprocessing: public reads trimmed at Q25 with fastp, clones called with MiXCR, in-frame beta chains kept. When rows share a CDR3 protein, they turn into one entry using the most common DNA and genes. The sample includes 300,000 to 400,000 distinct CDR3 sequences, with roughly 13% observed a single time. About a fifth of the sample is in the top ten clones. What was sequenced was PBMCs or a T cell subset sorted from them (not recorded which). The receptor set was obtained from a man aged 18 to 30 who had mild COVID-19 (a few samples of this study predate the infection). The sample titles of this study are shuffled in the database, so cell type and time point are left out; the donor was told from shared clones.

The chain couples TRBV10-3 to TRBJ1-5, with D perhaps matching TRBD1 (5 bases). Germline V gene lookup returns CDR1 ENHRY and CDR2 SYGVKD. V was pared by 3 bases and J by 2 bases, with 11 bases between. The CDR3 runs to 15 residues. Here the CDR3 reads CAISDGGVGNQPQHF. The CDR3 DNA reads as TGTGCCATCAGTGACGGAGGGGTCGGCAATCAGCCCCAGCATTTT.

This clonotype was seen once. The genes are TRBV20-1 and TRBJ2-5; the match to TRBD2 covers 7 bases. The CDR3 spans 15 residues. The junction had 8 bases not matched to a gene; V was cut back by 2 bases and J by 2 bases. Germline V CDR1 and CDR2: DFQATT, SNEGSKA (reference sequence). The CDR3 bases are TGCAGTGCTAGAAAGATAGCGGGCGGTCAAGAGACCCAGTACTTC. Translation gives CSARKIAGGQETQYF.

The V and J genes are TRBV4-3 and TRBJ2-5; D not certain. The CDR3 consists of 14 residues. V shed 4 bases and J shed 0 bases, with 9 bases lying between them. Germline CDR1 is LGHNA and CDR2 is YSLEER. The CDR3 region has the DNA TGCGCCAGCAGCCCTGGGCTGTACCAAGAGACCCAGTACTTC. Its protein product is CASSPGLYQETQYF.

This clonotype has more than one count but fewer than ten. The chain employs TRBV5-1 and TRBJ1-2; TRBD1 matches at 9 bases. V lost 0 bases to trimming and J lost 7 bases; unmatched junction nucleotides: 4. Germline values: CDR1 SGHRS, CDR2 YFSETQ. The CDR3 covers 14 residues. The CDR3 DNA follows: TGCGCCAGCAGCTTGGGGACAGGGGATTCTGGCTACACCTTC. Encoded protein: CASSLGTGDSGYTF.

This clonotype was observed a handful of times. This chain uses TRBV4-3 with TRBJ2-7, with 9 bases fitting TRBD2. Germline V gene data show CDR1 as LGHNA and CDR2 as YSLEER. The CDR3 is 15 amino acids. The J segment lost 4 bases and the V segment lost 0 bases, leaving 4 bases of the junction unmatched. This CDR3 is CASSQDRGGAYEQYF. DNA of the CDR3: TGCGCCAGCAGCCAAGATCGCGGGGGGGCGTACGAGCAGTACTTC.